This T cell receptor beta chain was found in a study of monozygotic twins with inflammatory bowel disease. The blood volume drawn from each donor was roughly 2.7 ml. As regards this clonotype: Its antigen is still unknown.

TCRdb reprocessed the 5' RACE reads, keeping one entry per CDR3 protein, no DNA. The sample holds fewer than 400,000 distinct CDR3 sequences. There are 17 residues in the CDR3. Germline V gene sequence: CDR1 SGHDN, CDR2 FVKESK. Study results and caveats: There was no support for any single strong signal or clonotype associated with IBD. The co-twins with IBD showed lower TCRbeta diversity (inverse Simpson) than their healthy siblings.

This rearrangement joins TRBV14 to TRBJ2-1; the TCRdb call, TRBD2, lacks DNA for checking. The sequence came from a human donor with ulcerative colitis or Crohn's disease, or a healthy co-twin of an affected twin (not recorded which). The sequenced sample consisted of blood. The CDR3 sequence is CASSQAFGLAGHYEQFF.